The present T cell receptor beta chain was sequenced within a study of cytomegalovirus exposure and HLA in healthy donors. V lost 4 bases, J lost 0 bases, and 11 bases lay in between. CDR1 and CDR2 from the germline V gene are MNHEY and SMNVEV (reference sequence). The CDR3 is made up of 15 amino acids. The PCR ran on 60 Vbeta and 13 Jbeta primers. Assay: immunoSEQ multiplex PCR; the TCRdb copy retains only in-frame clones and omits some. Of roughly 110,000 clones detected, about two thirds appear once; the ten largest clones hold roughly 8.7%. This receptor was taken from a young man in good health and CMV-seropositive. The chain employs TRBV27 and TRBJ2-3; D possibly corresponds to TRBD1 (5 bases). Sequencing was done on a sample of PBMCs. The CDR3 loop reads CASSSKGPSTDTQYF. The CDR3 region has the DNA TGTGCCAGCAGTTCCAAGGGGCCTAGCACAGATACGCAGTATTTT.